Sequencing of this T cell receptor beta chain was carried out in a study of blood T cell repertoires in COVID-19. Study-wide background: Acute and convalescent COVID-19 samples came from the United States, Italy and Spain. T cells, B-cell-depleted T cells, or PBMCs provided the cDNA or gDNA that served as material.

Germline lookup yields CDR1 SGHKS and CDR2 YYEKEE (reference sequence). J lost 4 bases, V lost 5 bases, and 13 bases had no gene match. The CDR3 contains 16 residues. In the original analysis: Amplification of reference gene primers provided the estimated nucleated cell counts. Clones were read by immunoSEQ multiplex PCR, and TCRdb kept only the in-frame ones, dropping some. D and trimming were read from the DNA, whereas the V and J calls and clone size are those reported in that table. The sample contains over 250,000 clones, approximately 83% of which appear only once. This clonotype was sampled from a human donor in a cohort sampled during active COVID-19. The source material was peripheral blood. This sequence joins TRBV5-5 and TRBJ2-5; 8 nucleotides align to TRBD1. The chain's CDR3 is CASSTPRQGAGETQYF. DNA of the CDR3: TGTGCCAGCAGTACCCCCCGGCAGGGGGCGGGAGAGACCCAGTACTTC.